The TCR beta chain under discussion was sequenced for a study of blood T cell repertoires in COVID-19. Original methodology: How many nucleated cells were present was estimated from reference gene primer amplification. The protocol was immunoSEQ multiplex PCR, while the TCRdb copy is restricted to in-frame clones and leaves out a portion. That table is the source of V, J and clone size, and D and trimming were worked out from the DNA. The table has about 280,000 clones, just under 90% seen once. The cohort comprised adults aged roughly 18 to 90 years residing in approximately 25 US areas. Donors were grouped by their self-reported clinical history. This clone was counted between two and nine times. In the same sample, other DNA sequences code for this CDR3. The CDR3 covers 14 residues. V lost 0 bases and J lost 9; bases outside the gene matches: 1. The germline V gene encodes CDR1 SGHRS and CDR2 YFSETQ.

Sample: PBMCs or T cells enriched from blood (not recorded which). The receptor was isolated from a young woman with acute COVID-19. This rearrangement joins TRBV5-1 to TRBJ1-6, with 9 bases fitting TRBD1. The CDR3 loop is CASSLGQGVSPLHF. The CDR3, as DNA: TGCGCCAGCAGCTTGGGACAGGGGGTTTCACCCCTCCACTTT.